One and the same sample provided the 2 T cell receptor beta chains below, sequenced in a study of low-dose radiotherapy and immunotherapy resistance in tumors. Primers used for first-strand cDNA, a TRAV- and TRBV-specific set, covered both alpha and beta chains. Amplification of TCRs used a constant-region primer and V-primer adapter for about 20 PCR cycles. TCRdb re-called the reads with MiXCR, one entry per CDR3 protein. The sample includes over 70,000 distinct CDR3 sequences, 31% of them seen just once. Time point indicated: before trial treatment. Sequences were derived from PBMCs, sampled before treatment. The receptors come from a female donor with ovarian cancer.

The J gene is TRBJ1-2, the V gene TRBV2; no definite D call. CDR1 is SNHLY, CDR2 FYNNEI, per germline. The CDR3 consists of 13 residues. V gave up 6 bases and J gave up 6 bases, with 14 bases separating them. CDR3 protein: CASSGLLGDGYTF. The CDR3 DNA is TGTGCCAGCAGCGGGTTGCTTGGAGATGGCTACACCTTC. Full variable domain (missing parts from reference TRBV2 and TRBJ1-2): EPEVTQTPSHQVTQMGQEVILRCVPISNHLYFYWYRQILGQKVEFLVSFYNNEISEKSEIFDDQFSVERPDGSNFTLKIRSTKLEDSAMYFCASSGLLGDGYTFGSGTRLTVV.

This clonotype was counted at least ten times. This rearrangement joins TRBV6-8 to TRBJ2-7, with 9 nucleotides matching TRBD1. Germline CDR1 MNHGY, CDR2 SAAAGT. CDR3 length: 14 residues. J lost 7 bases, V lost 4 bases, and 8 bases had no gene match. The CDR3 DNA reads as TGTGCCAGCAGTTCGGACAGGGGTCTTGGGGAGCAGTACTTC. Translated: CASSSDRGLGEQYF.